Following are 27 T cell receptor beta chains from one sample sequenced in a study of cytomegalovirus exposure and HLA in healthy donors (dated by TCRdb to 2015 to 2018). Receptor libraries were prepared by the immunoSEQ multiplex PCR assay. For the multiplex PCR, a mixture combining 60 forward primers for TCR Vbeta segments and 13 reverse primers for TCR Jbeta segments was used. TCRdb stores this immuneACCESS table with in-frame sequences only. Part of the clones is absent; in the studies checked, under half of the shortfall reflects unresolved V genes, and no reason is known for the rest. Across this sample there are roughly 150,000 clones, with just under 75% seen only once. 1.5% to 2% of the sample rests with the top ten. Sequenced sample: PBMCs. These receptors were obtained from a woman aged 18-30 years in good health and CMV-seronegative.

The J gene is TRBJ2-7, the V gene TRBV28, with a weak D call TRBD2 (5 bases). Germline CDR1 and CDR2: MDHEN and SYDVKM. V lost 5 bases and J lost 3, with 17 bases in between. The CDR3 loop spans 15 amino acids. CDR3 loop: CASSLALGFYYEQYF. In DNA, the CDR3 is TGTGCCAGCAGTCTAGCCTTGGGATTCTACTACGAGCAGTACTTC.

This clone was counted only a few times. V usage is TRBV18 and J usage is TRBJ2-1; 10 bases line up with TRBD1. CDR3 length equals 15 residues. V lost 3 bases, J lost 2 bases, and 1 base stayed unmatched. Germline CDR1 is KGHSH and CDR2 is LQKENI. The CDR3 DNA sequence: TGTGCCAGCTCACCTGGACAGGGGGCCTACAATGAGCAGTTCTTC. Protein: CASSPGQGAYNEQFF.

This clone was detected only a few times. V usage is TRBV6-4 and J usage is TRBJ2-1; D may be TRBD2 (5 bases). The CDR3 has 13 amino acids. Germline CDR1 MRHNA, CDR2 SNTAGT. The V gene lost 3 bases and the J gene lost 8 bases, with 11 bases spanning the gap. CDR3 bases: TGTGCCAGCAGTGATAGGGCGGAGGATGAGCAGTTCTTC. This sequence encodes CASSDRAEDEQFF.

This clone was found once. V gene TRBV4-3 combines with J gene TRBJ1-6; D is possibly TRBD1 (6 bases). V was shortened by 4 bases and J by 7 bases, with 14 bases between the two germline ends. Per germline, CDR1 LGHNA and CDR2 YSLEER. The CDR3 runs 15 residues. CDR3 loop: CASSRDTEKNSPLHF. CDR3 nucleotides: TGCGCCAGCAGCCGGGACACCGAAAAAAATTCACCCCTCCACTTT.

The chain employs TRBV11-2 and TRBJ2-2; D might be TRBD1 (6 bases). In germline, CDR1 is SGHAT, CDR2 FQNNGV. Trimming removed 7 bases at V and 5 bases at J, with 23 bases between. The CDR3 is 17 residues long. This chain's CDR3 is CASTQQGQGLGTGELFF. The DNA of the CDR3 is TGTGCCAGCACCCAACAGGGCCAGGGGTTGGGAACCGGGGAGCTGTTTTTT.

The chain uses TRBV11-3 and TRBJ2-1; 9 bases match TRBD2. Germline CDR1 is SGHNT and CDR2 is YENEEA. The CDR3 runs to 19 residues. The V and J ends lost 0 bases and 0 bases, in that order; junction bases with no gene match: 9. CDR3 sequence: CASSLEGPSGMSSYNEQFF. CDR3 DNA: TGTGCCAGCAGCTTAGAAGGGCCTAGCGGGATGAGCTCCTACAATGAGCAGTTCTTC. Looking up the rest from reference TRBV11-3 and TRBJ2-1 gives the full variable domain: EAGVVQSPRYKIIEKKQPVAFWCNPISGHNTLYWYLQNLGQGPELLIRYENEEAVDDSQLPKDRFSAERLKGVDSTLKIQPAELGDSAVYLCASSLEGPSGMSSYNEQFFGPGTRLTVL.

The chain couples TRBV4-1 to TRBJ2-5; D unclear. The CDR3 spans 17 residues. Germline CDR1 reads MGHRA; CDR2 reads YSYEKL. The V gene lost 0 bases and the J gene lost 5 bases, with 19 bases spanning the gap. CDR3 amino acids: CASSQDVALSGWETQYF. CDR3 DNA: TGCGCCAGCAGCCAAGATGTAGCTCTGAGTGGGTGGGAGACCCAGTACTTC.

The chain links TRBV13 to TRBJ2-1, with D tentatively TRBD1 (5 bases). The V gene's germline CDR1 is PRHDT and CDR2 FYEKMQ (reference sequence). V shed 1 base and J shed 7 bases, with 11 bases lying between them. This CDR3 comprises 14 residues. The CDR3 nucleotides read TGTGCCAGCAGCTTAGTTCCCAGGGTAAATGAGCAGTTCTTC. Its translation is CASSLVPRVNEQFF. Full variable domain (outside the CDR3, taken from reference TRBV13 and TRBJ2-1): AAGVIQSPRHLIKEKRETATLKCYPIPRHDTVYWYQQGPGQDPQFLISFYEKMQSDKGSIPDRFSAQQFSDYHSELNMSSLELGDSALYFCASSLVPRVNEQFFGPGTRLTVL.

This clone was recorded at least ten times. This chain links TRBV19 with TRBJ2-7; 7 bases are a match to TRBD1. In germline, CDR1 is LNHDA, CDR2 SQIVND (reference sequence). The CDR3 spans 15 residues. J gave up 0 bases and V 6 bases, and 8 bases lay outside the gene matches. CDR3 sequence: CASSDPGQLSYEQYF. The CDR3 coding sequence is TGTGCCAGTAGCGACCCGGGACAGCTCTCCTACGAGCAGTACTTC. Looking up the rest from reference TRBV19 and TRBJ2-7 gives the full variable domain: DGGITQSPKYLFRKEGQNVTLSCEQNLNHDAMYWYRQDPGQGLRLIYYSQIVNDFQKGDIAEGYSVSREKKESFPLTVTSAQKNPTAFYLCASSDPGQLSYEQYFGPGTRLTVT.

The gene calls are TRBV7-3 and TRBJ2-1; D might be TRBD1 (5 bases). CDR1 is SGHTA, CDR2 FQGTGA, per germline. V shed 0 bases and J shed 5 bases, with 29 bases lying between them. CDR3 length equals 21 residues. CDR3 in DNA: TGTGCCAGCAGCTTAACACCGCGGACAAGGTTTGCTTTAAGTGAGAACAATGAGCAGTTCTTC. Protein: CASSLTPRTRFALSENNEQFF.

The V and J genes are TRBV7-9 and TRBJ1-5; D is unresolved. This CDR3 spans 15 amino acids. Germline V gene lookup returns CDR1 SEHNR and CDR2 FQNEAQ (reference sequence). Trimming took off 3 bases at V and 2 bases at J, with 11 bases between the two ends. DNA for the CDR3: TGTGCCAGCAGCTTGGCGGGTTCGGGCAATCAGCCCCAGCATTTT. Amino acid sequence: CASSLAGSGNQPQHF.

J is TRBJ2-3 and V is TRBV11-2, with 11 bases identical to TRBD2. After removal of 5 bases from V and 4 bases from J, the junction contained 5 bases not matched to a gene. The CDR3 loop spans 15 amino acids. Germline-derived CDR1 and CDR2 are SGHAT and FQNNGV. The CDR3 region is CASSRLAGRADTQYF. The CDR3, as DNA: TGTGCCAGCAGCAGACTAGCGGGAAGGGCAGATACGCAGTATTTT.

The CDR3 DNA sequence: TGCGCCAGCAGCCAAGCCCTATTAGGGGGACGAGGAGGATTTGCAACTAATGAAAAACTGTTTTTT. Translating it yields CASSQALLGGRGGFATNEKLFF. The V gene is TRBV4-1, the J gene TRBJ1-4; TRBD1 is a possible D gene (6 bases). This CDR3 has 22 residues. Trimming took 1 base from V and 0 from J, leaving 27 bases between them. Per germline, CDR1 MGHRA and CDR2 YSYEKL.

V usage is TRBV11-2 and J usage is TRBJ2-1; D is undetermined. The CDR3 covers 14 residues. Germline V CDR1 and CDR2: SGHAT, FQNNGV. Trimming removed 3 bases from V and 0 bases from J, with 6 bases in between. The CDR3 sequence is CASSFFVSYNEQFF. The DNA of the CDR3 is TGTGCCAGCAGCTTTTTCGTCTCCTACAATGAGCAGTTCTTC.

The V gene is TRBV11-2, the J gene TRBJ1-1; 7 bases fit TRBD1. The V gene end was trimmed by 7 bases and the J gene end by 1 base; junction bases not matched to a gene: 6. The CDR3 spans 14 residues. Per the germline V gene, CDR1 is SGHAT and CDR2 is FQNNGV. The CDR3 region has the DNA TGTGCCAGCACAACAGGGACAGAGAACACTGAAGCTTTCTTT. It yields the protein CASTTGTENTEAFF.

V usage is TRBV5-1 and J usage is TRBJ2-3; TRBD1 is a possible D gene (6 bases). Germline V gene data show CDR1 as SGHRS and CDR2 as YFSETQ. V gave up 5 bases and J gave up 3 bases, with 16 bases separating them. The CDR3 spans 15 residues. The CDR3 DNA follows: TGCGCCAGCAGTTCCGTTAGGACAGATACAGATACGCAGTATTTT. Translated: CASSSVRTDTDTQYF.

This clone was picked up a small number of times. V and J are TRBV5-1 and TRBJ2-5; D is perhaps TRBD2 (6 bases). Looked up from germline, CDR1 is SGHRS and CDR2 is YFSETQ. V lost 2 bases, J lost 2 bases, and 10 bases lay in between. The CDR3 is made up of 14 amino acids. The CDR3 region has the DNA TGCGCCAGCAGCTTCGGAGGGTCTCAAGAGACCCAGTACTTC. It is translated as CASSFGGSQETQYF.

This clone was picked up one time. The rearrangement joins TRBV10-1 to TRBJ1-1; 7 nucleotides line up with TRBD1. J was trimmed by 1 base and V by 2 bases; bases with no gene match: 4. Germline CDR1 is WNHNN and CDR2 is SYGVQD (reference sequence). The CDR3 sequence is 15 residues long. The CDR3 loop reads CASSEGTARNTEAFF. The CDR3 DNA follows: TGCGCCAGCAGTGAGGGGACAGCGAGGAACACTGAAGCTTTCTTT.

The chain recombines TRBV6-6 with TRBJ2-7; D perhaps matches TRBD2 (5 bases). There are 12 residues in the CDR3. In germline, CDR1 is MNHNY, CDR2 SVGAGI (reference sequence). V was cut by 5 bases and J by 4 bases, with 9 bases left in between. The CDR3: CASSIGVYEQYF. The CDR3 bases are TGTGCCAGCAGTATCGGGGTGTACGAGCAGTACTTC.

This clone was seen more than once but under ten times. The gene calls are TRBV29-1 and TRBJ2-2; D is perhaps TRBD2 (8 bases). The CDR3 totals 16 residues. The V end was cut by 7 bases, the J end by 5 bases, with 23 bases between. The germline V gene has CDR1 SQVTM and CDR2 ANQGSEA. CDR3 sequence reads: CSALRRGREDTGELFF. The CDR3 DNA is TGCAGCGCCCTTAGGAGGGGGCGGGAGGATACCGGGGAGCTGTTTTTT.

The gene calls are TRBV28 and TRBJ1-5; 8 bases match TRBD1. The germline V gene has CDR1 MDHEN and CDR2 SYDVKM. The CDR3 runs to 15 residues. J gave up 1 base and V 5 bases, and 4 bases lay outside the gene matches. The CDR3, as DNA: TGTGCCAGCAGTCGGACAGGGAGCAGCAATCAGCCCCAGCATTTT. Translating it yields CASSRTGSSNQPQHF.

The J gene is TRBJ2-5, the V gene TRBV7-8, with TRBD1 matching 7 bases. Trimming removed 3 bases from V and 5 bases from J; junction bases left unmatched: 9. Germline V lookup: CDR1 SGHVS, CDR2 FQNEAQ. This CDR3 comprises 15 residues. The CDR3 DNA follows: TGTGCCAGCAGCTTTGCAGGGGGTGGTGGGGAGACCCAGTACTTC. Protein product: CASSFAGGGGETQYF.

This clone was found once. The chain carries TRBV28 and TRBJ1-4; TRBD1 matches 9 bases. This CDR3 region has 17 residues. Per germline, CDR1 MDHEN and CDR2 SYDVKM. With V trimmed by 3 bases and J by 4 bases, 9 bases remained unmatched. The DNA of the CDR3 is TGTGCCAGCAGTTTGGCGGGACAGGGATCTAGTAATGAAAAACTGTTTTTT. Its protein product is CASSLAGQGSSNEKLFF.

The J gene is TRBJ1-2, the V gene TRBV7-6; D is possibly TRBD1 (5 bases). CDR1 SGHVS and CDR2 FNYEAQ come from the germline V gene. Trimming shortened V by 5 bases and J by 3 bases, and 16 bases separated the two germline ends. This CDR3 is built from 15 residues. CDR3 DNA sequence: TGTGCCAGCAGCCCAATCCTGGACACTCACTATGGCTACACCTTC. Translation gives CASSPILDTHYGYTF.

The chain links TRBV27 to TRBJ1-5; 8 bases agree with TRBD1. The CDR3 is 14 residues long. The trim removed 6 bases at V and 4 bases at J, leaving 5 bases unmatched. Germline V lookup: CDR1 MNHEY, CDR2 SMNVEV (reference sequence). The CDR3 DNA reads as TGTGCCAGCAGACCGGGACAGGCGAATCAGCCCCAGCATTTT. It encodes CASRPGQANQPQHF.

With respect to this clone: A read error is likely, as this CDR3 ends without the conserved phenylalanine or tryptophan. The J gene is TRBJ2-7, the V gene TRBV10-3; D call uncertain. The V gene's germline CDR1 is ENHRY and CDR2 SYGVKD. With 3 bases removed from V and 3 bases from J, the gap between germline ends came to 6 bases. CDR3 length: 12 residues. This CDR3 reads CAISDWGYEQYA. The CDR3 region has the DNA TGTGCCATCAGTGACTGGGGCTACGAGCAGTACGCC.

This clone appeared a few times. The rearrangement uses TRBV27 and TRBJ1-1, with no clear D. V dropped 5 bases and J dropped 6 bases, with 13 bases sitting between them. There are 13 residues in the CDR3. Per germline, CDR1 MNHEY and CDR2 SMNVEV (reference sequence). The CDR3 DNA follows: TGTGCCAGCAGTACAAATAATGCCGCTGAAGCTTTCTTT. Translated: CASSTNNAAEAFF.